This TCR beta chain was observed in a study of human T cells and chemical hapten exposure (dated by TCRdb to about 2021). Regarding the complete study: For sensitization, 2% DPC in acetone was applied to a roughly 2 cm by roughly 2 cm area of upper inner arm skin. Libraries were pooled for sequencing, and variation in per-sample TCR yields was attributed mainly to small differences in library volumes within the pool. Patch testing was done on the upper back using Finn chambers containing 0.01% DPC, and results were scored after 6 days according to International Contact Dermatitis Research Group standards. The study tracked peripheral blood TCR repertoire changes in vivo during primary and secondary sensitization to the hapten diphenylcyclopropenone (DPC) in alopecia patients. Blood for TCR sequencing was provided by twenty-nine alopecia patients at one to four time points (pre-sensitization, 2, 6 and 24 weeks). Most of the patients in the cohort were female, and the cohort covered alopecia areata with under or over 50% scalp involvement, alopecia totalis and alopecia universalis. Patients additionally received weekly therapeutic DPC doses to the scalp throughout the roughly 25-week study period. Blood was sampled from patients pre-sensitization (week 0) and at 2, 6 and about 24 weeks after DPC sensitization. General study outcomes and caveats: Because all patients had alopecia, a presumed autoimmune disease, the immune response of the patients might differ from that of healthy individuals. Significantly more large CDR3 similarity clusters were formed by expanded TCRs than by pre-sensitization or healthy control sets, consistent with antigen-driven responses. The number of PT1 expanded TCRs positively correlated with patch test score, significant at thresholds 8, 16 and 32 but not 4. DPC sensitization did not change the number of TCRs with a frequency above 1 in 1000, and there was no evidence of changes in global repertoire structure. Repeated subsampling changed both the strength of the expansion versus patch-test correlation and the threshold at which that correlation became significant.

This clonotype was found many times. Its antigen is not yet known. No qualities accompany the bases; no much larger clone lies one base away. The time point tag for this specimen amounts to: pre-sensitization, week 0. Explained via the paper, the treatment or condition label denotes: therapeutic diphenylcyclopropenone sensitization with weekly scalp DPC. Blood at each patch-test visit was drawn before the patch test was applied. Patients were considered eligible if aged 18 to 70, diagnosed with alopecia and deemed suitable for DPC therapy, and patients were excluded if pregnant. Total RNA was isolated from unfractionated whole blood collected in Tempus Blood RNA tubes. Based on the germline V gene, the CDR1 and CDR2 sequences are SQVTM and ANQGSEA. The CDR3 spans 11 residues, from the cysteine through the phenylalanine. Only CDR3 DNA remains: 33 bases, in frame from the first base. Libraries came from RACE. The instrument was a NextSeq 500. During library preparation, unique molecular identifiers were attached to individual cDNA molecules so that TCRs could be counted quantitatively and reproducibly. For every blood RNA sample, sequencing covered both the TCR alpha and TCR beta chains. In the source study's methods: A median of approximately 96,000 TCRs per sample was observed, with a range of about 20,000 to 750,000. V, J and CDR3 annotation of the TCR reads was carried out using the Decombinator software suite. To make PS versus PT1 abundance plots, every sample was subsampled to the same number of TCRs (28,000). Expanded TCRs were defined as absent before sensitization and observed at least eight times at the 2-week time point. TCRdb trimmed the raw reads at Q25, called clones with MiXCR and kept productive beta chains. Each CDR3 protein gets just one entry, which takes the most common genes and DNA from the rows behind it. The authors' filters were not applied to this entry. The sample contains tens of thousands of distinct CDR3 sequences, 9.4% of them found a single time. The top ten clonotypes cover around 15% of the sample.

The sample consisted of whole blood, taken in connection with sensitization to the hapten diphenylcyclopropenone (DPC). The rearrangement combines TRBV29-1 with TRBJ1-3, with no confident D gene call. The source is a woman aged 40 to 55 with alopecia areata. Some clones in this sample may be carry-over from other donors' samples. The DNA reads as follows: TGCACCGCTGGAGAGGGAAACACCATATATTTT. The resulting protein is CTAGEGNTIYF.